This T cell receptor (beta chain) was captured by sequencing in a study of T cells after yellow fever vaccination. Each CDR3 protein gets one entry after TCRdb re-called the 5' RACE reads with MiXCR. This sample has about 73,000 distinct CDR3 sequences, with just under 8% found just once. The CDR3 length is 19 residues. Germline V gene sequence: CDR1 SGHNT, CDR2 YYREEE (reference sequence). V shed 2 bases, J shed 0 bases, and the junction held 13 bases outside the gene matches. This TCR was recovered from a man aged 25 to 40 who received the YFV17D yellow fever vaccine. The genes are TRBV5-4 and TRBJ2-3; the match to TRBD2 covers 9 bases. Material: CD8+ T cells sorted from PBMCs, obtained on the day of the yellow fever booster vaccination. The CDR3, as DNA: TGTGCCAGCAGCTTTCCCCCTGGGGCCACTAGCGGGAGCACAGATACGCAGTATTTT. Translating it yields CASSFPPGATSGSTDTQYF.